The 16 T cell receptor beta chains reported below all come from one sample, sequenced in a study of T cell responses to AZD1222 COVID-19 vaccine. Sequencing used immunoSEQ multiplex PCR; TCRdb keeps in-frame clones, though not all of them. The table shows about 84,000 clones, with 87% occurring only once. The sequencing here drew on peripheral blood, taken on day 0 of AZD1222 vaccination. These receptor sequences come from an adult in good health.

The chain couples TRBV12-3 or TRBV12-4 to TRBJ1-5, with no clear D. V was clipped by 2 bases and J by 5 bases, with 4 bases between them. CDR3 size: 12 residues. The CDR3 reads CASSLSDQPQHF. CDR3 coding DNA: TGTGCCAGCAGTTTAAGCGATCAGCCCCAGCATTTT.

The V and J genes are TRBV2 and TRBJ1-5; TRBD1 is a possible D gene (5 bases). Germline V gene sequence: CDR1 SNHLY, CDR2 FYNNEI. V gave up 0 bases and J gave up 10 bases, with 16 bases separating them. The CDR3 sequence is 15 residues long. In nucleotides, the CDR3 is TGTGCCAGCAGTGAAGCGAGCGGCAGGGCGTCACCCCAGCATTTT. It encodes CASSEASGRASPQHF.

V usage is TRBV28 and J usage is TRBJ2-1; TRBD2 aligns across 8 bases. With V trimmed by 4 bases and J by 2 bases, 7 bases remained unmatched. Per the germline V gene, CDR1 is MDHEN and CDR2 is SYDVKM. The CDR3 covers 16 residues. The chain's CDR3 is CASSSTVAGTYNEQFF. The CDR3 DNA reads as TGTGCCAGCAGTTCGACGGTAGCGGGGACCTACAATGAGCAGTTCTTC.

Concerning this clone: One junction end disagrees with the germline gene, perhaps due to a read error. The gene calls are TRBV29-1 and TRBJ2-6, with TRBD1 matching 10 bases. Germline CDR1 and CDR2: SQVTM and ANQGSEA. The CDR3 has 12 residues. CDR3 in DNA: TGCAGCGCCGGGACAGGGGACAACGTCCTGACTTTC. This translates into CSAGTGDNVLTF.

The V call is TRBV29-1, the J call TRBJ1-2, with 10 positions matching TRBD1. V was pared by 5 bases and J by 6 bases, with 12 bases of the junction left unmatched. Germline V gene sequence: CDR1 SQVTM, CDR2 ANQGSEA. The CDR3 length is 15 residues. The CDR3 nucleotides read TGCAGCGTTCTACCCCCTGGGGACAGGGGTGATGGCTACACCTTC. This encodes CSVLPPGDRGDGYTF.

The chain recombines TRBV5-8 with TRBJ1-1; D possibly corresponds to TRBD1 (5 bases). V shed 0 bases and J shed 1 base, with 10 bases lying between them. The CDR3 spans 15 residues. The germline V gene encodes CDR1 SGHTS and CDR2 YDEGEE. The CDR3 spells CASSLAGQWNTEAFF. CDR3 bases: TGTGCCAGCAGCTTGGCAGGGCAGTGGAACACTGAAGCTTTCTTT.

The J gene is TRBJ2-3, the V gene TRBV20-1; no clear D gene. There are 14 residues in the CDR3. Germline loops: CDR1 DFQATT, CDR2 SNEGSKA (reference sequence). Trimming pared 3 bases from V and 1 base from J, leaving 11 bases between. Here the CDR3 DNA reads TGCAGTGCTAGTAGCCGGCGCGGCACAGATACGCAGTATTTT. This codes for CSASSRRGTDTQYF.

The rearrangement links TRBV10-3 to TRBJ1-2; D is unclear. Germline lookup yields CDR1 ENHRY and CDR2 SYGVKD. This CDR3 is built from 13 residues. V dropped 0 bases and J dropped 4 bases, with 6 bases sitting between them. Here the CDR3 DNA reads TGTGCCATCAGTGAGTCGGTGACCTATGGCTACACCTTC. Amino acid sequence: CAISESVTYGYTF.

V is TRBV6-6 and J is TRBJ2-7; D remains unclear. CDR3 length: 14 amino acids. Germline V CDR1 and CDR2: MNHNY, SVGAGI (reference sequence). Trimming removed 2 bases from V and 1 base from J, with 9 bases in between. The CDR3 sequence is CASSYSSFSYEQYF. CDR3 coding DNA: TGTGCCAGCAGTTACAGCTCATTTTCCTACGAGCAGTACTTC.

This sequence joins TRBV6-4 and TRBJ2-1; D is possibly TRBD2 (5 bases). With 2 bases removed from V and 7 bases from J, the gap between germline ends came to 15 bases. This CDR3 is built from 15 residues. Germline V lookup: CDR1 MRHNA, CDR2 SNTAGT. CDR3 region: CASSDEGSRVNEQFF. The CDR3, as DNA: TGTGCCAGCAGTGACGAGGGTTCGAGGGTAAATGAGCAGTTCTTC.

The chain links TRBV30 to TRBJ2-7, with a tentative D call TRBD1 (5 bases). The V gene's germline CDR1 is GTSNPN and CDR2 SVGIG (reference sequence). Trimming took off 2 bases at V and 4 bases at J, with 6 bases between the two ends. CDR3 length: 11 amino acids. This CDR3 reads CAWSRQYEQYF. CDR3 sequence (DNA): TGTGCCTGGAGTCGACAGTACGAGCAGTACTTC.

The V call is TRBV6-5, the J call TRBJ1-1; 7 bases fit TRBD1. CDR3 length: 13 residues. Germline-derived CDR1 and CDR2 are MNHEY and SVGAGI. Trimming took 6 bases from V and 6 from J; bases not matched to a gene: 7. The CDR3 is CASSYDRVSEAFF. The CDR3, as DNA: TGTGCCAGCAGCTACGACAGGGTTTCTGAAGCTTTCTTT.

V gene TRBV5-1 combines with J gene TRBJ2-5; 9 bases line up with TRBD1. In germline, CDR1 is SGHRS, CDR2 YFSETQ. The CDR3 extends over 15 amino acids. The V segment lost 5 bases and the J segment 5 bases; nucleotides outside the gene matches: 10. The CDR3 sequence: CASRTEGQGWETQYF. The CDR3 DNA sequence: TGCGCCAGCAGAACCGAAGGACAGGGGTGGGAGACCCAGTACTTC.

The chain employs TRBV28 and TRBJ2-1; D unresolved. Germline CDR1 is MDHEN and CDR2 is SYDVKM. CDR3 length: 14 amino acids. Deletions cut 5 bases from V and 6 bases from J, with 14 bases between. CDR3 protein: CASSPRTALNEQFF. The CDR3 DNA reads as TGTGCCAGCAGTCCCCGGACCGCTCTCAATGAGCAGTTCTTC.

On this clone itself: Distinct nucleotide sequences in the sample also encode this CDR3. CDR3 sequence reads: CASSGLAHNNSPLHF. CDR3 bases: TGTGCCAGCTCTGGGCTGGCACATAATAATTCACCCCTCCACTTT. The chain couples TRBV7-9 to TRBJ1-6, with D uncertain. The V and J ends lost 8 bases and 5 bases respectively, with 16 bases between them. CDR1 and CDR2 (germline): SEHNR, FQNEAQ (reference sequence). The CDR3 has 15 amino acids.

This sequence joins TRBV20-1 and TRBJ1-5, with D unclear. Looked up from germline, CDR1 is DFQATT and CDR2 is SNEGSKA (reference sequence). V gave up 3 bases and J gave up 0 bases, with 6 bases separating them. The CDR3 totals 13 residues. CDR3 nucleotide sequence: TGCAGTGCTAGTTATGGTAGCAATCAGCCCCAGCATTTT. Translating gives CSASYGSNQPQHF.